These T cell receptor beta chains were read from a single sample in a study of graft-versus-host responses after intestinal transplantation. Some clones are missing from TCRdb's copy, which holds only in-frame ones; the method was immunoSEQ multiplex PCR. The sample shows around 6,600 clones, around a quarter of them seen only once. The starting material was alloreactive CD8+ T cells from a mixed lymphocyte reaction culture, obtained before transplantation. These receptors were obtained from a human patient who was an organ donor for intestinal transplantation. The CDR3 runs from the conserved cysteine through the conserved F or W. The order of the fields is D gene, J gene, clone size, V gene, CDR3 DNA, CDR3 protein. A D gene is named only where the DNA matches it firmly. Some rows mark clone size as missing; the rest say once, few, many or name a class of expanded clone.

.,TRBJ2-6,once,TRBV21-1,TGTGCCAGCAGGGGGCACGTAGCTACAACAAGTCGGGCCAACGTCCTGACTTTC,CASRGHVATTSRANVLTF
TRBD1,TRBJ2-7,.,TRBV6-5,TGTGCCAGCAGTTACTCGACAGGGGGCGTCTACGAGCAGTACTTC,CASSYSTGGVYEQYF
.,TRBJ2-1,.,TRBV6-9,TGTGCCAGCTCAGTTTGGGGGGCCTACAATGAGCAGTTCTTC,CASSVWGAYNEQFF
.,TRBJ2-7,.,TRBV11-1,TGTGCCAGCAGCTTGTCAGGGCTCTACGAGCAGTACTTC,CASSLSGLYEQYF
.,TRBJ1-2,medium-sized,TRBV15,TGTGCCACCAGCTCCCCCGGGACCTACTATGGCTACACCTTC,CATSSPGTYYGYTF
TRBD2,TRBJ2-7,.,TRBV19,TGTGCCAGTAGTAGCGGGAGGGCCTACGAGCAGTACTTC,CASSSGRAYEQYF
TRBD2,TRBJ2-1,large,TRBV27,TGTGCCAGCAGTCCCCAGCGGGAGATTAGCAATGAGCAGTTCTTC,CASSPQREISNEQFF
TRBD1,TRBJ2-7,.,TRBV7-4,TGTGCCAGCAGCTTAGGGCACAGGGGCTCCTACGAGCAGTACTTC,CASSLGHRGSYEQYF
.,TRBJ2-7,few,TRBV15,TGTGCCACCAGCAGAGATGGGGGCGGCTTCTACGAGCAGTACTTC,CATSRDGGGFYEQYF
TRBD2,TRBJ2-3,few,TRBV11-2,TGTGCCAGCAGCTTCCCCGGGGCAGCGGGAGTGGTAGATACGCAGTATTTT,CASSFPGAAGVVDTQYF
.,TRBJ2-3,few,TRBV5-4,TGTGCCACCCGACCGGAAAGCACAGATACGCAGTATTTT,CATRPESTDTQYF
.,TRBJ2-2,.,TRBV1,TGCACCAGCAGCTCAACAAAAACAGGGGCCCACGAATATGCGAACACCGGGGAGCTGTTTTTT,CTSSSTKTGAHEYANTGELFF
TRBD1,TRBJ2-5,medium-sized,TRBV7-9,TGTGCCAGCAGCACACCCGGACAGGGGGCGCGGGGAGAGACCCAGTACTTC,CASSTPGQGARGETQYF
TRBD2,TRBJ2-3,.,TRBV11-2,TGTGCCAGCAGCTTTTGGACTAGCGGGACAGATACGCAGTATTTT,CASSFWTSGTDTQYF
.,TRBJ2-7,.,TRBV15,TGTGCCACCAGCCCCCGTCGAAGTGGTCAGGGCGACGAGCAGTACTTC,CATSPRRSGQGDEQYF
TRBD2,TRBJ2-7,medium-sized,TRBV7-9,TGTGCCAGCAGCTTACCCCTGCCGACTAGCGGGCCTACCTACGAGCAGTACTTC,CASSLPLPTSGPTYEQYF
TRBD1,TRBJ2-7,few,TRBV6-6,TGTGCCAGCATCTCCTCCAACAGGGGCGAGCAGTACTTC,CASISSNRGEQYF
.,TRBJ2-7,few,TRBV6-5,TGTGCCAGCGGACTCCGACTAGACACCTACGAGCAGTACTTC,CASGLRLDTYEQYF
.,TRBJ2-3,few,TRBV28,TGTGCCAGCAGTTTAGAAAGGGTCAGCACAGATACGCAGTATTTT,CASSLERVSTDTQYF
.,TRBJ2-7,few,TRBV6-8,TGTGCCAGCGGACTTCATCTCTCCTACGAGCAGTACTTC,CASGLHLSYEQYF
.,TRBJ2-1,few,TRBV7-8,TGTGCCAGCAGCTTAGCAGGAGGTGGCATTTACAATGAGCAGTTCTTC,CASSLAGGGIYNEQFF
.,TRBJ1-3,.,TRBV6-5,TGTGCCAGCAGTTACCCACAGGTCTCTGGAAACACCATATATTTT,CASSYPQVSGNTIYF
.,TRBJ2-7,.,TRBV15,TGTGCCACCAGCAGGGACAGTTACGAGCAGTACTTC,CATSRDSYEQYF
.,TRBJ1-1,.,TRBV5-3,TGTGCCAGCAGCTTGGCGCTCGGGACTGAAGCTTTCTTT,CASSLALGTEAFF
.,TRBJ2-5,few,TRBV6-5,TGTGCCAGCAGTGTCCCTAAAGAGACCCAGTACTTC,CASSVPKETQYF
.,TRBJ2-7,.,TRBV7-9,TGTGCCAGCAGCTTAGTGTTTCTAGGGAGCTCCGAGCAGTACTTC,CASSLVFLGSSEQYF
.,TRBJ2-7,large,TRBV4-1,TGCGCCAGCAGCCAAGGTCCCGGTTCTGCCGAGCAGTACTTC,CASSQGPGSAEQYF
.,TRBJ1-6,.,TRBV6-6,TGTGCCAGCAGTTACTCGACAGAAAATAATTCACCCCTCCACTTT,CASSYSTENNSPLHF
.,TRBJ2-7,medium-sized,TRBV27,TGTGCCAGCATCCTCTCCTCCGCAGGGGTCTACGAGCAGTACTTC,CASILSSAGVYEQYF
TRBD1,TRBJ2-7,few,TRBV11-3,TGTGCCAGCAGCTTAGGGCACAGGGGCTCCTACGAGCAGTACTTC,CASSLGHRGSYEQYF
.,TRBJ2-1,few,TRBV5-6,TGTGCCAGCAGCTTGGTTCCGGCTGCCTACAATGAGCAGTTCTTC,CASSLVPAAYNEQFF
.,TRBJ2-1,.,TRBV4-3,TGCGCCAGCAGCCAAGAAGCCGCGGATGAGCAGTTCTTC,CASSQEAADEQFF
TRBD1,TRBJ2-7,large,TRBV4-1,TGCGCCAGCAGCCAAGTTTACAGGGGTGGGGAGCAGTACTTC,CASSQVYRGGEQYF
.,TRBJ2-7,.,TRBV6-6,TGTGCCAGCAGTCCCAGACTAGGAGGTTTTCGCGAGCAGTACTTC,CASSPRLGGFREQYF
.,TRBJ2-1,.,TRBV2,TGTGCCAGCAAAGTTAGCTGGGAGTATGGCAATGAGCAGTTCTTC,CASKVSWEYGNEQFF
.,TRBJ2-4,.,TRBV11-1,TGTGCCAGCAGCTTATCCGGGATTGAAAACATTCAGTACTTC,CASSLSGIENIQYF
.,TRBJ2-1,few,TRBV28,TGTGCCAGCAGTTTTAGTGATAATGAGCAGTTCTTC,CASSFSDNEQFF
.,TRBJ1-4,medium-sized,TRBV7-6,TGTGCCAGCAGCTTAGGGTGGGGACCCCCTGAAAAACTGTTTTTT,CASSLGWGPPEKLFF
.,TRBJ2-5,.,TRBV9,TGTGCCAGCAGTGTCCCTAAAGAGACCCAGTACTTC,CASSVPKETQYF
.,TRBJ2-2,.,TRBV10-3,TGTGCCATCAGTGAGTCAAGCAGTTTGGAGCTGTTTTTT,CAISESSSLELFF
TRBD2,TRBJ2-3,few,TRBV30,TGTGCCTGGAGTCTGGGGACTAGTAGCACAGATACGCAGTATTTT,CAWSLGTSSTDTQYF
.,TRBJ2-7,.,TRBV28,TGTGCCAGCTCCCCGCTCGACGGGGAGGTCTACGAGCAGTACTTC,CASSPLDGEVYEQYF
.,TRBJ2-3,medium-sized,TRBV6-1,TGTGCCAGCAGTGAATGGGGGCCTGCCACAGATACGCAGTATTTT,CASSEWGPATDTQYF
.,TRBJ2-3,.,TRBV4-1,TGCGCCAGCAGCCAAGATCGGGCAGGCACAGATACGCAGTATTTT,CASSQDRAGTDTQYF
.,TRBJ2-1,.,TRBV28,TGTGCCAGCAGCTCCATTAGAAACCCGTACAATGAGCAGTTCTTC,CASSSIRNPYNEQFF
.,TRBJ1-6,few,TRBV18,TGTGCCAGCTCACCTCTATCCTACCGGGGTTGGGGAAGCTCACCCCTCCACTTT,CASSPLSYRGWGSSPLHF
.,TRBJ2-7,few,TRBV5-1,TGCGCCAGCAGCTTGGGCCACGAGCAGTACTTC,CASSLGHEQYF